Below, 32 T cell receptor beta chains from the same sample are listed, as sequenced in a study of blood T cells in healthy people across ages. Alongside a J-beta primer mix, a sample-barcoded 5' primer served in a second PCR lasting about 7 to 11 cycles. TCRdb analysed the 5' RACE reads with MiXCR anew, one entry per CDR3 protein. The top ten hold roughly 8.2% of the sample, which has about 1.7 million distinct CDR3 sequences, roughly 30% seen once. Source material: blood. These receptors were taken from a woman aged 30 to 39 in good health.

The V call is TRBV27, the J call TRBJ1-1, with D uncertain. V was trimmed by 3 bases and J by 2 bases, leaving 13 bases between them. Germline V CDR1 and CDR2: MNHEY, SMNVEV (reference sequence). The CDR3 is made up of 15 amino acids. For the CDR3, the DNA is TGTGCCAGCAGTTTTTATAGACACTCTAACACTGAAGCTTTCTTT. Translating it yields CASSFYRHSNTEAFF.

This chain joins TRBV11-2 and TRBJ2-1, with no clear D. The CDR3 is made up of 14 amino acids. Trimming took 10 bases from V and 1 from J, leaving 14 bases between them. CDR1 is SGHAT, CDR2 FQNNGV, per germline. In DNA, the CDR3 is TGTGCCAACACGGAGCCCCCGTCCTACAATGAGCAGTTCTTC. Amino acids: CANTEPPSYNEQFF.

This chain joins TRBV18 and TRBJ2-5; 7 nucleotides line up with TRBD1. The CDR3 runs 15 residues. CDR1 and CDR2 (germline): KGHSH, LQKENI. V gave up 0 bases and J gave up 5 bases; unmatched junction bases: 6. The CDR3 loop is CASSPPDRPPETQYF. The CDR3 region has the DNA TGTGCCAGCTCACCACCGGACAGGCCCCCCGAGACCCAGTACTTC.

This clonotype was seen a handful of times. V gene TRBV12-3 or TRBV12-4 combines with J gene TRBJ2-2; TRBD1 might be the D (5 bases). The length of the CDR3 is 16 residues. Trimming took off 2 bases at V and 2 bases at J, with 12 bases between the two ends. The chain's CDR3 is CASSLNWGPNTGELFF. In nucleotides, the CDR3 is TGTGCCAGCAGTTTAAATTGGGGCCCAAACACCGGGGAGCTGTTTTTT.

This clonotype was recorded a few times. The rearrangement joins TRBV7-2 to TRBJ2-7; a possible D gene is TRBD1 (6 bases). The CDR3 consists of 15 residues. CDR1 SGHTA and CDR2 FQGNSA come from the germline V gene. V lost 10 bases, J lost 2 bases, and 21 bases lay in between. The CDR3 protein is CANSGGAGTPYEQYF. The CDR3 nucleotides are TGTGCCAACAGTGGGGGCGCGGGCACCCCCTACGAGCAGTACTTC.

This clonotype was seen a few times. The chain links TRBV29-1 to TRBJ2-4; no definite D call. V was cut by 6 bases and J by 1 base, with 13 bases left in between. The CDR3 is 14 amino acids. Germline V gene data show CDR1 as SQVTM and CDR2 as ANQGSEA. CDR3 in amino acids: CSVTTSMAKNIQYF. The CDR3 nucleotides are TGCAGCGTCACGACCTCTATGGCCAAAAACATTCAGTACTTC. Together with reference TRBV29-1 and TRBJ2-4, the CDR3 gives the full variable domain: SAVISQKPSRDICQRGTSLTIQCQVDSQVTMMFWYRQQPGQSLTLIATANQGSEATYESGFVIDKFPISRPNLTFSTLTVSNMSPEDSSIYLCSVTTSMAKNIQYFGAGTRLSVL.

This chain connects TRBV20-1 to TRBJ2-7; tentatively, D is TRBD1 (5 bases). V was pared by 3 bases and J by 0 bases, with 12 bases between. Germline V gives CDR1 DFQATT, CDR2 SNEGSKA (reference sequence). CDR3 length: 14 amino acids. CDR3 residues: CSASYQGSSYEQYF. CDR3 bases: TGCAGTGCTAGCTACCAGGGTAGCTCCTACGAGCAGTACTTC.

V is TRBV7-9 and J is TRBJ2-7; D may be TRBD1 (6 bases). Trimming took off 5 bases at V and 3 bases at J, with 14 bases between the two ends. This CDR3 contains 14 residues. Germline CDR1 is SEHNR and CDR2 is FQNEAQ (reference sequence). Here the CDR3 DNA reads TGTGCCAGCAGCAGTTGGGGCAGGGGCTACGAGCAGTACTTC. As protein: CASSSWGRGYEQYF.

V gene TRBV20-1 combines with J gene TRBJ2-1; 15 positions agree with TRBD2. Trimming took 6 bases from V and 0 from J; bases not matched to a gene: 9. This CDR3 comprises 18 residues. CDR1 DFQATT and CDR2 SNEGSKA come from the germline V gene (reference sequence). The CDR3 DNA is TGCAGTGCCCGGGGACTAGCGGGGGGTTCGAGCTCCTACAATGAGCAGTTCTTC. This codes for CSARGLAGGSSSYNEQFF.

The chain uses TRBV6-6 and TRBJ1-4, with 7 bases that match TRBD1. The CDR3 covers 15 residues. With 6 bases clipped from V and 5 bases from J, the junction kept 9 bases outside the gene matches. The germline V gene encodes CDR1 MNHNY and CDR2 SVGAGI (reference sequence). CDR3 sequence reads: CASRDEGQPNEKLFF. The CDR3 nucleotides read TGTGCCAGCAGAGACGAGGGACAGCCGAATGAAAAACTGTTTTTT.

This clonotype came up many times. J is TRBJ2-7 and V is TRBV2; the match to TRBD1 covers 7 bases. This CDR3 contains 15 residues. Germline CDR1 reads SNHLY; CDR2 reads FYNNEI. V lost 3 bases to trimming and J lost 2 bases; unmatched junction nucleotides: 7. CDR3 region: CASSDPWTGTYEQYF. The CDR3 coding sequence is TGTGCCAGCAGTGATCCCTGGACAGGCACCTACGAGCAGTACTTC.

There are a few counts of this clonotype. The V and J genes are TRBV28 and TRBJ1-1; 9 nucleotides match TRBD1. The J segment lost 7 bases and the V segment lost 8 bases, leaving 11 bases of the junction unmatched. This CDR3 region has 14 residues. Germline assignment: CDR1 MDHEN and CDR2 SYDVKM. CDR3 sequence (DNA): TGTGCCAGCCTAAAACAGGGGGCGGAGGGTGAAGCTTTCTTT. This encodes CASLKQGAEGEAFF.

J is TRBJ1-1 and V is TRBV3-1, with D perhaps TRBD1 (5 bases). The CDR3 spans 14 residues. Germline V gene data show CDR1 as LGHDT and CDR2 as YNNKEL (reference sequence). V was pared by 5 bases and J by 9 bases, with 19 bases between. The CDR3 here is CASSSSDREGQAFF. CDR3 nucleotides: TGTGCCAGCAGCTCCTCGGACCGAGAGGGGCAAGCTTTCTTT.

A remark on this clonotype: This could be a read error, since a much larger clone is one nucleotide away. The chain recombines TRBV5-1 with TRBJ2-7, with 7 bases fitting TRBD2. This CDR3 region has 16 residues. Trimming cost V 3 bases and J 0 bases; bases outside gene matches: 9. Germline V CDR1 and CDR2: SGHRS, YFSETQ. CDR3 DNA sequence: TGCGCCAGCAGCTCGGTGCTAGCGGCGAGCTCCTACGAGCAGTACTTC. Translating gives CASSSVLAASSYEQYF.

This clonotype was counted only a few times. The chain combines TRBV20-1 with TRBJ2-1, with 10 bases fitting TRBD2. This CDR3 region has 15 residues. Trimming cost V 8 bases and J 8 bases; bases outside gene matches: 15. Germline assignment: CDR1 DFQATT and CDR2 SNEGSKA (reference sequence). The CDR3 loop is CSSRASGSLSDEQFF. The CDR3 nucleotides read TGCAGTTCCCGAGCTAGCGGGAGTCTCAGCGATGAGCAGTTCTTC.

This clonotype was counted a few times. CDR3 sequence (DNA): TGTGCCAGTAGTATAGGTGGGGGCTACGAGCAGTACTTC. Protein: CASSIGGGYEQYF. This chain uses TRBV19 with TRBJ2-7; either TRBD1 or TRBD2 may supply D (5 bases each). Looked up from germline, CDR1 is LNHDA and CDR2 is SQIVND (reference sequence). Trimming left V 1 base short and J 3 bases short, with 7 bases between. The CDR3 consists of 13 residues.

This rearrangement joins TRBV12-3 or TRBV12-4 to TRBJ2-3; 11 bases agree with TRBD2. This CDR3 contains 16 residues. The V and J ends lost 4 bases and 2 bases, in that order; junction bases with no gene match: 5. CDR3 residues: CASSSELAGATDTQYF. The CDR3 DNA is TGTGCCAGCAGTTCAGAACTAGCGGGGGCCACAGATACGCAGTATTTT.

The chain links TRBV9 to TRBJ2-2; D is uncertain. Germline CDR1 and CDR2: SGDLS and YYNGEE. The V end was cut by 1 base, the J end by 7 bases, with 23 bases between. The CDR3 has 18 amino acids. The CDR3 loop is CASSVSISVGYGGGELFF. DNA for the CDR3: TGTGCCAGCAGCGTATCCATCAGTGTGGGATATGGTGGCGGGGAGCTGTTTTTT.

This clonotype has only a few counts. The chain joins TRBV6-6 to TRBJ2-4, with 9 bases fitting TRBD2. The closer fit of TRBJ2-7 to the DNA end suggests the J call may be wrong. Germline assignment: CDR1 MNHNY and CDR2 SVGAGI (reference sequence). CDR3 size: 13 residues. CDR3 nucleotides: TGTGCCAGCATATCAGCGGGGGGATACGAGCAGTACTTC. Protein sequence: CASISAGGYEQYF.

V usage is TRBV27 and J usage is TRBJ1-2, with a tentative D call TRBD1 (5 bases). This CDR3 is built from 13 residues. Trimming removed 7 bases from V and 5 bases from J, with 14 bases in between. Germline V gene lookup returns CDR1 MNHEY and CDR2 SMNVEV (reference sequence). The CDR3 spells CASTRAIGYGYTF. CDR3 bases: TGTGCCAGCACCAGGGCCATAGGATATGGCTACACCTTC.

CDR3 sequence (DNA): TGTGCCAGCCTTATTAACAATGAGCAGTTCTTC. Translated, it gives CASLINNEQFF. The V and J genes are TRBV12-3 or TRBV12-4 and TRBJ2-1; D is ambiguous. The CDR3 extends over 11 amino acids. V was clipped by 8 bases and J by 5 bases, with 7 bases between them.

This chain uses TRBV5-1 with TRBJ2-4; 8 bases map to TRBD1. J lost 11 bases, V lost 1 base, and 11 bases had no gene match. The germline CDR1 and CDR2 sequences are SGHRS and YFSETQ. This CDR3 comprises 15 residues. The CDR3 sequence: CASSLSWTGTHLQYF. The DNA of the CDR3 is TGCGCCAGCAGCTTGTCCTGGACAGGGACACATCTTCAGTACTTC.

The chain employs TRBV3-1 and TRBJ2-3; no clear D. Germline CDR1 and CDR2: LGHDT and YNNKEL (reference sequence). V was shortened by 4 bases and J by 6 bases, with 17 bases between the two germline ends. The CDR3 length is 15 residues. The CDR3 here is CASSRVEDLSDTQYF. CDR3 DNA sequence: TGTGCCAGCAGCCGAGTTGAGGACCTTTCGGATACGCAGTATTTT.

This clonotype has more than one count but fewer than ten. The chain is built from TRBV11-2 and TRBJ2-6, with D possibly being TRBD2 (6 bases). The CDR3 has 17 residues. Germline assignment: CDR1 SGHAT and CDR2 FQNNGV. V lost 2 bases and J 4 bases, leaving 15 bases between the germline ends. The CDR3, as DNA: TGTGCCAGCAGCTTAAATAGGGCGGGGCCAGGGGCCAACGTCCTGACTTTC. Amino acids: CASSLNRAGPGANVLTF.

The chain uses TRBV7-3 and TRBJ2-7; the D call may be TRBD1 or TRBD2 (5 bases each). CDR3 length: 13 residues. V gave up 4 bases and J gave up 3 bases, with 10 bases separating them. Germline values: CDR1 SGHTA, CDR2 FQGTGA. The CDR3 region is CASSSMGVYEQYF. DNA of the CDR3: TGTGCCAGCAGCTCGATGGGGGTCTACGAGCAGTACTTC.

This clonotype was seen ten or more times. The CDR3 DNA reads TGTGCCAGCGCCGAGGAGGGAACCTACGAGCAGTACTTC. Protein product: CASAEEGTYEQYF. This sequence joins TRBV3-1 and TRBJ2-7; weak D call: TRBD2 (6 bases). The V and J ends lost 8 bases and 2 bases respectively, with 13 bases between them. Germline values: CDR1 LGHDT, CDR2 YNNKEL (reference sequence). This CDR3 region has 13 residues.

Details on this clonotype: An end of the junction does not agree with germline; a read error may underlie this. The chain couples TRBV6-6 to TRBJ1-5; possible D gene TRBD1, 6 bases. Germline CDR1 is MNHNY and CDR2 is SVGAGI (reference sequence). This CDR3 is 15 amino acids long. CDR3 DNA: TGTGCCATCAGGTCCCGGGACAATAGCAGTCAGCCCCAGCATTTT. Protein: CAIRSRDNSSQPQHF.

A few counts support this clonotype. The J gene is TRBJ2-4, the V gene TRBV18; 8 bases are shared with TRBD1. There are 15 residues in the CDR3. V lost 0 bases to trimming and J lost 13 bases; unmatched junction nucleotides: 11. The germline V gene has CDR1 KGHSH and CDR2 LQKENI. Written as DNA, the CDR3 is TGTGCCAGCTCACCACCCACAGGGGGATTGCAAGAGCAGTACTTC. It specifies CASSPPTGGLQEQYF. Full variable domain (outside the CDR3, taken from reference TRBV18 and TRBJ2-4): NAGVMQNPRHLVRRRGQEARLRCSPMKGHSHVYWYRQLPEEGLKFMVYLQKENIIDESGMPKERFSAEFPKEGPSILRIQQVVRGDSAAYFCASSPPTGGLQEQYFGAGTRLSVL.

The rearrangement uses TRBV28 and TRBJ2-1; D is unresolved. Germline V gene data show CDR1 as MDHEN and CDR2 as SYDVKM. V shed 3 bases and J shed 12 bases, with 9 bases lying between them. The CDR3 is 11 residues long. CDR3 in DNA: TGTGCCAGCAGTTTTTTCGGTGGGCAGTTCTTC. Translation: CASSFFGGQFF.

This clonotype was observed a handful of times. This chain links TRBV7-2 with TRBJ1-6, with 8 bases aligning to TRBD1. Germline CDR1 is SGHTA and CDR2 is FQGNSA. The CDR3 contains 15 residues. V lost 5 bases and J lost 10; bases outside the gene matches: 10. The CDR3 DNA reads as TGTGCCAGCAGCCCTCGACAGGGGAGTGGGTCACCCCTCCACTTT. Its protein is CASSPRQGSGSPLHF.

Comments on this clonotype: The junction and the germline gene differ at one end; a read error may be behind it. The gene calls are TRBV19 and TRBJ1-5, with TRBD1 matching over 7 bases. From germline, CDR1 is LNHDA and CDR2 SQIVND (reference sequence). CDR3 length equals 17 residues. CDR3: CTSSTNRGHYSNQPQHF. The CDR3 DNA sequence: TGTACCAGTAGTACGAATAGGGGGCATTATAGCAATCAGCCCCAGCATTTT.

This clonotype was found many times. The V call is TRBV7-6, the J call TRBJ2-7; D might be TRBD2 (7 bases). V shed 5 bases and J shed 6 bases, with 20 bases lying between them. CDR1 is SGHVS, CDR2 FNYEAQ, per germline. The CDR3 is 15 amino acids. DNA for the CDR3: TGTGCCAGCAGCCTTACGGGGGGCGAGGGGAGCGAGCAGTACTTC. Translating it yields CASSLTGGEGSEQYF.